The 16 T cell receptor beta chains below all came from one sample that was sequenced in a study of T cell changes during pregnancy in multiple sclerosis. TCRdb keeps only in-frame clones here, not all; method: immunoSEQ multiplex PCR. The repertoire holds around 95,000 clones, with about 90% as singletons. The sequenced sample was peripheral blood, obtained after pregnancy. The receptors derive from a female donor with multiple sclerosis, enrolled in a pregnancy study.

In its sample, this clone was seen once. The V gene is TRBV12-1, the J gene TRBJ1-2. TRBV12-1 is tagged as a pseudogene. The CDR3 has 17 amino acids. As DNA, the CDR3 is TGTGCCAGCAGCCCACGGATCCCTCTCGGGGATAACTATGGCTACACCTTC. Its protein product is CASSPRIPLGDNYGYTF.

This chain links TRBV9 with TRBJ1-1, with 7 bases fitting TRBD1. Unmatched junction bases numbered 2, after V lost 0 bases and J lost 3 bases. The CDR3 is 14 amino acids. Germline loops: CDR1 SGDLS, CDR2 YYNGEE. CDR3 loop: CASSVGQGYTEAFF. The CDR3 DNA reads TGTGCCAGCAGCGTAGGACAGGGATACACTGAAGCTTTCTTT.

The rearrangement links TRBV7-6 to TRBJ1-3; D not certain. The CDR3 is 15 residues long. The germline V and J ends were trimmed by 6 bases and 0 bases, with 12 bases remaining between them. Looked up from germline, CDR1 is SGHVS and CDR2 is FNYEAQ. In DNA form, the CDR3 reads TGTGCCAGCAGTCCCTCACAGAACTCTGGAAACACCATATATTTT. This codes for CASSPSQNSGNTIYF.

The chain links TRBV7-2 to TRBJ2-5, with 12 bases that match TRBD2. Germline V gene data show CDR1 as SGHTA and CDR2 as FQGNSA. This CDR3 is built from 17 residues. V was clipped by 5 bases and J by 1 base; unmatched bases: 8. In nucleotides, the CDR3 is TGTGCCAGCAGCCCGGGACTAGCGGGTGGGGCCCAAGAGACCCAGTACTTC. This encodes CASSPGLAGGAQETQYF. The variable domain in full, with the rest retrieved from reference TRBV7-2 and TRBJ2-5, is GAGVSQSPSNKVTEKGKDVELRCDPISGHTALYWYRQSLGQGLEFLIYFQGNSAPDKSGLPSDRFSAERTGGSVSTLTIQRTQQEDSAVYLCASSPGLAGGAQETQYFGPGTRLLVL.

A single count supports this clone. The J gene is TRBJ2-7, the V gene TRBV28; 10 bases are a match to TRBD1. With 5 bases clipped from V and 2 bases from J, the junction kept 12 bases outside the gene matches. Germline V gene lookup returns CDR1 MDHEN and CDR2 SYDVKM. The CDR3 consists of 17 residues. CDR3 loop: CASSHGVGTGDTYEQYF. CDR3 bases: TGTGCCAGCAGTCATGGCGTCGGGACAGGGGATACCTACGAGCAGTACTTC.

The V gene is TRBV7-6, the J gene TRBJ1-5, with TRBD1 matching 11 bases. V trimming: 5 bases; J trimming: 0 bases; junction bases outside the gene matches: 6. This CDR3 is built from 17 residues. Per the germline V gene, CDR1 is SGHVS and CDR2 is FNYEAQ. CDR3 sequence reads: CASSPGQGEYSNQPQHF. The CDR3, as DNA: TGTGCCAGCAGCCCGGGACAGGGGGAATATAGCAATCAGCCCCAGCATTTT.

Here the CDR3 reads CASSYDSYRDEQYF. The CDR3 DNA reads as TGTGCCAGCAGTTACGATTCTTACAGGGACGAGCAGTACTTC. The chain joins TRBV6-5 to TRBJ2-7, with D possibly matching TRBD1 (6 bases). Germline loops: CDR1 MNHEY, CDR2 SVGAGI. V dropped 2 bases and J dropped 5 bases, with 13 bases sitting between them. There are 14 residues in the CDR3.

The J gene is TRBJ2-7, the V gene TRBV6-5; unclear D gene. The V gene's germline CDR1 is MNHEY and CDR2 SVGAGI. CDR3 length equals 13 residues. The V gene lost 2 bases and the J gene lost 7 bases, with 12 bases spanning the gap. CDR3 loop: CASSYAWAMEQYF. Written as DNA, the CDR3 is TGTGCCAGCAGTTACGCCTGGGCCATGGAGCAGTACTTC.

CDR3 sequence: CASSPQTGTGTTYEQYF. As DNA, the CDR3 is TGTGCCAGCAGCCCACAGACCGGGACAGGGACCACCTACGAGCAGTACTTC. The genes are TRBV9 and TRBJ2-7; TRBD1 matches 9 bases. This CDR3 region has 17 residues. The V segment lost 4 bases and the J segment 2 bases; nucleotides outside the gene matches: 13. The germline V gene encodes CDR1 SGDLS and CDR2 YYNGEE.

DNA of the CDR3: TGTGCCAGCAGCTTAGACGGGGGGGCAGGCGGGAATGAGCAGTTCTTC. It yields the protein CASSLDGGAGGNEQFF. The rearrangement joins TRBV11-2 to TRBJ2-1; 8 positions match TRBD2. The CDR3 is 16 amino acids. With V trimmed by 0 bases and J by 7 bases, 8 bases remained unmatched. Germline-derived CDR1 and CDR2 are SGHAT and FQNNGV.

The chain links TRBV5-1 to TRBJ1-1, with D hard to call. Trimming removed 0 bases from V and 0 bases from J, with 15 bases in between. CDR1 SGHRS and CDR2 YFSETQ come from the germline V gene. The length of the CDR3 is 17 residues. The CDR3 region is CASSLGQVISMNTEAFF. As DNA, the CDR3 is TGCGCCAGCAGCTTGGGCCAGGTTATTTCCATGAACACTGAAGCTTTCTTT.

The rearrangement uses TRBV2 and TRBJ2-1, with D perhaps matching TRBD2 (6 bases). CDR1 is SNHLY, CDR2 FYNNEI, per germline. V lost 10 bases, J lost 7 bases, and 23 bases lay in between. The CDR3 runs 15 residues. The DNA of the CDR3 is TGTGCCATCAAATCCGGGACTGGAATTTGGAATGAGCAGTTCTTC. Residues: CAIKSGTGIWNEQFF.

The chain recombines TRBV7-8 with TRBJ2-7; tentatively, D is TRBD2 (6 bases). Per the germline V gene, CDR1 is SGHVS and CDR2 is FQNEAQ. V lost 5 bases and J lost 5, with 16 bases in between. The CDR3 length is 14 residues. The CDR3 protein is CASSPYTGGDEQYF. CDR3 bases: TGTGCCAGCAGCCCGTATACCGGCGGGGACGAGCAGTACTTC.

V and J are TRBV7-9 and TRBJ1-2; 7 bases agree with TRBD1. The V and J ends lost 8 bases and 3 bases, in that order; junction bases with no gene match: 3. The length of the CDR3 is 12 residues. Looked up from germline, CDR1 is SEHNR and CDR2 is FQNEAQ (reference sequence). CDR3 region: CASGQADYGYTF. CDR3 DNA: TGTGCCAGCGGACAGGCTGACTATGGCTACACCTTC.

This chain uses TRBV11-3 with TRBJ2-2, with 9 bases that match TRBD2. This CDR3 has 15 residues. Germline-derived CDR1 and CDR2 are SGHNT and YENEEA. With V trimmed by 4 bases and J by 6 bases, 6 bases remained unmatched. CDR3 nucleotide sequence: TGTGCCAGCAGCTCTCTGACTAGCGGACCCGGGGAGCTGTTTTTT. Translation gives CASSSLTSGPGELFF.

V is TRBV13 and J is TRBJ2-7; weak D call: TRBD2 (5 bases). This CDR3 has 16 residues. CDR1 PRHDT and CDR2 FYEKMQ come from the germline V gene (reference sequence). The V and J ends lost 4 bases and 6 bases respectively, with 22 bases between them. CDR3 sequence (DNA): TGTGCCAGCAGCTCGAAAACCCTCGGTTGGACTGGCGAGCAGTACTTC. Amino acids: CASSSKTLGWTGEQYF.